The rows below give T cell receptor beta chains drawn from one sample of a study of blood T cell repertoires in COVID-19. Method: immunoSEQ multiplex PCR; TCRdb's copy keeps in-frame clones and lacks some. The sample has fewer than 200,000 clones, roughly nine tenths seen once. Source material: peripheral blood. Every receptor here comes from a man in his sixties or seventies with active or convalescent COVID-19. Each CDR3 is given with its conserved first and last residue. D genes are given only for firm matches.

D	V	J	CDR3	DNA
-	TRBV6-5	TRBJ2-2	CASAPTGELFF	TGTGCCAGCGCGCCGACCGGGGAGCTGTTTTTT
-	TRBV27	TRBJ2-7	CASRSDSTLTYEQYF	TGTGCCAGCAGGTCAGACAGCACTTTAACCTACGAGCAGTACTTC
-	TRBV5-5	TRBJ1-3	CASSLGAGNSGNTIYF	TGTGCCAGCAGCTTGGGGGCAGGGAACTCTGGAAACACCATATATTTT
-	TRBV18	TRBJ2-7	CASSLLSASERDEQYF	TGTGCCAGCTCACTACTTAGTGCTTCGGAGCGAGACGAGCAGTACTTC
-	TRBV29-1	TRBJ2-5	CSVDIWARGETQYF	TGCAGCGTTGATATTTGGGCCCGGGGAGAGACCCAGTACTTC
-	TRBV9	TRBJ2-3	CASSVVGVSVPDTQYF	TGTGCCAGCAGCGTAGTTGGTGTTAGCGTCCCAGATACGCAGTATTTT
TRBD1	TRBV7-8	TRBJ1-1	CASSSKGQVNTEAFF	TGTGCCAGCAGCTCCAAGGGACAGGTGAACACTGAAGCTTTCTTT
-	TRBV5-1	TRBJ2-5	CASSLEGGETQYF	TGCGCCAGCAGCTTGGAGGGAGGAGAGACCCAGTACTTC
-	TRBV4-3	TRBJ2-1	CASSQFTGVSNEQFF	TGCGCCAGCAGCCAATTCACAGGAGTCTCCAATGAGCAGTTCTTC
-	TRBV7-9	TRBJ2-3	CASSLLTMRDTQYF	TGTGCCAGCAGCTTATTAACGATGCGGGATACGCAGTATTTT
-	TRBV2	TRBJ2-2	CASSERTANTGELFF	TGTGCCAGCAGTGAACGGACAGCGAACACCGGGGAGCTGTTTTTT
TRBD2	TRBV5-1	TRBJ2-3	CASSSVAGGHGTDTQYF	TGCGCCAGCAGCTCGGTAGCGGGAGGGCACGGGACAGATACGCAGTATTTT
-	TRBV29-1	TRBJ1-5	CSVAARGTNQPQHF	TGCAGCGTTGCCGCCAGGGGTACCAATCAGCCCCAGCATTTT
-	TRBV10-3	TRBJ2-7	CAISGLYEQYF	TGTGCCATCAGTGGTCTGTACGAGCAGTACTTC
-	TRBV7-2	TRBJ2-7	CASSLVLGRGNGGEQYF	TGTGCCAGCAGCTTAGTATTGGGGAGAGGGAACGGTGGCGAGCAGTACTTC
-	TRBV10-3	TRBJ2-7	CAISGGLHGGEQYF	TGTGCCATCAGTGGGGGACTCCATGGGGGCGAGCAGTACTTC
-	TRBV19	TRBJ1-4	CASSIEFSGHQNEKLFF	TGTGCCAGTAGTATAGAATTTTCGGGTCACCAGAATGAAAAACTGTTTTTT
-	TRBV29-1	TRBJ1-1	CSANPGLDMTEAFF	TGCAGCGCTAACCCGGGACTAGATATGACTGAAGCTTTCTTT
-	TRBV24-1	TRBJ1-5	CATSESTGYQPQHF	TGTGCCACCAGTGAGAGTACGGGGTATCAGCCCCAGCATTTT
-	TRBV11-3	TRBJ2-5	CASSLDTGETQYF	TGTGCCAGCAGCTTAGATACCGGGGAGACCCAGTACTTC
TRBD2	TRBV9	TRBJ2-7	CASSVGTSGTYEQYF	TGTGCCAGCAGCGTAGGGACTAGCGGAACCTACGAGCAGTACTTC
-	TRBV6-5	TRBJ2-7	CASSYNRDNYEQYF	TGTGCCAGCAGTTACAATCGGGACAACTACGAGCAGTACTTC
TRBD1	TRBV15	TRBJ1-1	CATSKDRGLETEAFF	TGTGCCACCAGCAAGGACAGGGGGCTGGAGACTGAAGCTTTCTTT
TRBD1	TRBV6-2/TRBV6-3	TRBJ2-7	CASSYLDRGPYEQYF	TGTGCCAGCAGTTACCTGGACAGGGGCCCCTACGAGCAGTACTTC